The 31 T cell receptor beta chains below all came from one sample that was sequenced in a study of PD-1 blockade in classical Hodgkin lymphoma. The table came from immunoSEQ multiplex PCR; TCRdb's copy has only in-frame clones and leaves some out. The profile shows around 50,000 clones, under 80% of them singletons. The time point denotes: cycle 4 day 1 (C4D1), after 6 weeks of nivolumab. There was relapse after autologous stem cell transplantation in every patient, and there was variation in brentuximab vedotin exposure. The starting material was peripheral blood mononuclear cells (PBMCs), obtained before the fourth cycle of nivolumab. The receptors here all came from a human donor with classical Hodgkin lymphoma.

The rearrangement uses TRBV25-1 and TRBJ2-2, with unresolved D. Trimming took off 2 bases at V and 8 bases at J, with 9 bases between the two ends. The germline gives CDR1 MGHDK, CDR2 SYGVNS. CDR3 length equals 13 residues. The CDR3 protein is CASSERVRGELFF. In nucleotides, the CDR3 is TGTGCCAGCAGTGAACGTGTGAGGGGGGAGCTGTTTTTT. Full variable domain (remainder filled in from reference TRBV25-1 and TRBJ2-2): EADIYQTPRYLVIGTGKKITLECSQTMGHDKMYWYQQDPGMELHLIHYSYGVNSTEKGDLSSESTVSRIRTEHFPLTLESARPSHTSQYLCASSERVRGELFFGEGSRLTVL.

The rearrangement uses TRBV5-1 and TRBJ2-5; no reliable D call. V was cut by 0 bases and J by 2 bases, with 8 bases left in between. Germline CDR1 SGHRS, CDR2 YFSETQ. This CDR3 comprises 14 residues. CDR3 sequence (DNA): TGCGCCAGCAGCTTGGCTCCAGAACAAGAGACCCAGTACTTC. Translated: CASSLAPEQETQYF.

This clone has just one count. This chain joins TRBV28 and TRBJ1-5, with 11 bases fitting TRBD1. This CDR3 region has 17 residues. Trimming cost V 5 bases and J 4 bases; bases outside gene matches: 10. Looked up from germline, CDR1 is MDHEN and CDR2 is SYDVKM. CDR3 sequence reads: CASSPFLGQGANQPQHF. The CDR3 DNA sequence: TGTGCCAGCAGTCCCTTTCTCGGACAGGGGGCAAATCAGCCCCAGCATTTT.

The V call is TRBV4-3, the J call TRBJ1-3; no clear D. The germline CDR1 and CDR2 sequences are LGHNA and YSLEER. V lost 1 base and J lost 0, with 13 bases in between. The CDR3 covers 17 residues. The CDR3 sequence is CASSQVADVSSGNTIYF. The CDR3 DNA reads as TGCGCCAGCAGCCAAGTGGCAGACGTGAGCTCTGGAAACACCATATATTTT.

The V gene is TRBV7-2, the J gene TRBJ2-2; tentative D call: TRBD1 (6 bases). CDR3 length: 13 residues. CDR1 and CDR2 (germline): SGHTA, FQGNSA. V was pared by 3 bases and J by 7 bases, with 9 bases between. Here the CDR3 DNA reads TGTGCCAGCAGCTTCAGGGGTGGCGGGGAGCTGTTTTTT. Translated: CASSFRGGGELFF. The full variable domain, rest sourced from reference TRBV7-2 and TRBJ2-2, is GAGVSQSPSNKVTEKGKDVELRCDPISGHTALYWYRQSLGQGLEFLIYFQGNSAPDKSGLPSDRFSAERTGGSVSTLTIQRTQQEDSAVYLCASSFRGGGELFFGEGSRLTVL.

J is TRBJ1-3 and V is TRBV5-4; D remains unclear. Deletions cut 0 bases from V and 0 bases from J, with 7 bases between. Germline values: CDR1 SGHNT, CDR2 YYREEE (reference sequence). This CDR3 region has 15 residues. CDR3 DNA sequence: TGTGCCAGCAGCTTGGGTCCAGCCTCTGGAAACACCATATATTTT. This translates into CASSLGPASGNTIYF.

The sample holds a few counts of this clone. The genes are TRBV15 and TRBJ1-4, with TRBD1 as a possible D gene (5 bases). Germline V gene data show CDR1 as LNHNV and CDR2 as YYDKDF (reference sequence). The V end was cut by 0 bases, the J end by 8 bases, with 13 bases between. The length of the CDR3 is 15 residues. CDR3 in amino acids: CATSRDEGAREKLFF. As DNA, the CDR3 is TGTGCCACCAGCAGAGATGAAGGGGCTCGGGAAAAACTGTTTTTT.

V usage is TRBV14 and J usage is TRBJ2-7; D remains unclear. Trimming pared 3 bases from V and 6 bases from J, leaving 6 bases between. The CDR3 totals 11 residues. CDR1 is SGHDN, CDR2 FVKESK, per germline. Written as DNA, the CDR3 is TGTGCCAGCAGCCACCACTCCGAGCAGTACTTC. Its translation: CASSHHSEQYF.

The gene calls are TRBV7-8 and TRBJ2-6, with 8 bases identical to TRBD1. CDR1 is SGHVS, CDR2 FQNEAQ, per germline. The V gene end was trimmed by 5 bases and the J gene end by 0 bases; junction bases not matched to a gene: 6. The CDR3 extends over 17 amino acids. The CDR3 DNA is TGTGCCAGCAGCACCCGACAGGGGCGCTCTGGGGCCAACGTCCTGACTTTC. Its protein is CASSTRQGRSGANVLTF.

The CDR3 region is CASSLLAGGGTQYF. Here the CDR3 DNA reads TGTGCCAGCAGTTTACTAGCGGGAGGCGGTACGCAGTATTTT. The chain has TRBV28 and TRBJ2-3, with 11 positions matching TRBD2. The germline gives CDR1 MDHEN, CDR2 SYDVKM. There are 14 residues in the CDR3. V dropped 2 bases and J dropped 8; count of bases not matched to a gene: 3. The full variable domain, with the rest looked up from reference TRBV28 and TRBJ2-3, is DVKVTQSSRYLVKRTGEKVFLECVQDMDHENMFWYRQDPGLGLRLIYFSYDVKMKEKGDIPEGYSVSREKKERFSLILESASTNQTSMYLCASSLLAGGGTQYFGPGTRLTVL.

The chain joins TRBV15 to TRBJ1-2, with D possibly being TRBD1 (5 bases). The CDR3 sequence is 14 residues long. V gave up 5 bases and J gave up 3 bases, with 13 bases separating them. Germline V lookup: CDR1 LNHNV, CDR2 YYDKDF (reference sequence). Written as DNA, the CDR3 is TGTGCCACCAGCTTAGACCGAGGGGACTATGGCTACACCTTC. Residues: CATSLDRGDYGYTF.

The chain recombines TRBV6-1 with TRBJ2-1; 12 nucleotides align to TRBD2. Per the germline V gene, CDR1 is MNHNS and CDR2 is SASEGT. Trimming cost V 11 bases and J 5 bases; bases outside gene matches: 7. The CDR3 runs to 14 residues. The DNA for the CDR3 is TGTGCCGGGTCACTAGCGGGAGGTGACAATGAGCAGTTCTTC. Translation: CAGSLAGGDNEQFF.

This clone came up once. The chain joins TRBV18 to TRBJ2-1; perhaps D is TRBD1 or TRBD2 (5 bases each). The CDR3 spans 15 residues. From germline, CDR1 is KGHSH and CDR2 LQKENI. V dropped 3 bases and J dropped 6 bases, with 15 bases sitting between them. CDR3 in amino acids: CASSPVLLRGNEQFF. CDR3 sequence (DNA): TGTGCCAGCTCACCCGTTCTCCTGAGGGGCAATGAGCAGTTCTTC.

The CDR3 loop reads CASSLVGGEMTEAFF. As DNA, the CDR3 is TGTGCCAGCAGCTTAGTTGGGGGGGAGATGACTGAAGCTTTCTTT. V and J are TRBV7-2 and TRBJ1-1; D may be TRBD1 (5 bases). The CDR3 covers 15 residues. CDR1 is SGHTA, CDR2 FQGNSA, per germline. V dropped 1 base and J dropped 5 bases, with 14 bases sitting between them.

This clone has a handful of counts. V is TRBV6-4 and J is TRBJ2-1, with a weak D call TRBD2 (6 bases). V shed 3 bases and J shed 9 bases, with 12 bases lying between them. This CDR3 has 13 amino acids. CDR1 and CDR2 from the germline V gene are MRHNA and SNTAGT. As DNA, the CDR3 is TGTGCCAGCAGTGAAGATCGGGGGAGTGAGCAGTTCTTC. This sequence encodes CASSEDRGSEQFF.

The chain combines TRBV5-1 with TRBJ2-5, with 7 positions matching TRBD1. The CDR3 contains 14 residues. V shed 2 bases and J 2 bases; nucleotides not matched to a gene: 3. Germline-derived CDR1 and CDR2 are SGHRS and YFSETQ. The CDR3: CASSLVGQQETQYF. The CDR3 bases are TGCGCCAGCAGCTTAGTGGGACAGCAAGAGACCCAGTACTTC.

This clone appeared once. V gene TRBV27 combines with J gene TRBJ2-7, with TRBD2 matching 9 bases. With V trimmed by 6 bases and J by 4 bases, 7 bases remained unmatched. Germline CDR1 is MNHEY and CDR2 is SMNVEV (reference sequence). This CDR3 is 14 amino acids long. The CDR3 here is CASSISGSGYEQYF. As DNA, the CDR3 is TGTGCCAGCAGCATTAGCGGGAGTGGATACGAGCAGTACTTC.

J is TRBJ1-5 and V is TRBV7-2; no firm D call. Deletions cut 2 bases from V and 5 bases from J, with 7 bases between. Germline V gives CDR1 SGHTA, CDR2 FQGNSA. This CDR3 contains 13 residues. The CDR3 sequence: CASSLNIYQPQHF. Here the CDR3 DNA reads TGTGCCAGCAGCTTAAACATCTATCAGCCCCAGCATTTT.

This rearrangement joins TRBV19 to TRBJ2-1; 8 bases match TRBD1. The CDR3 sequence is 14 residues long. V trimming: 4 bases; J trimming: 7 bases; junction bases outside the gene matches: 6. Germline assignment: CDR1 LNHDA and CDR2 SQIVND (reference sequence). CDR3 amino acids: CASSTGQGWNEQFF. In nucleotides, the CDR3 is TGTGCCAGTAGTACCGGACAGGGATGGAATGAGCAGTTCTTC.

This clone was seen ten or more times. The chain recombines TRBV28 with TRBJ2-7, with D perhaps being TRBD1 or TRBD2 (5 bases each). V lost 6 bases, J lost 3 bases, and 12 bases lay in between. Germline CDR1 and CDR2: MDHEN and SYDVKM. The CDR3 loop spans 13 amino acids. The CDR3: CASRRDGVYEQYF. For the CDR3, the DNA is TGTGCCAGCAGAAGGGACGGAGTCTACGAGCAGTACTTC.

The chain recombines TRBV5-4 with TRBJ1-1; D is undetermined. With 4 bases removed from V and 1 base from J, the gap between germline ends came to 8 bases. The CDR3 length is 13 residues. Germline assignment: CDR1 SGHNT and CDR2 YYREEE (reference sequence). CDR3 nucleotides: TGTGCCAGCAGCAGAGTTACGAACACTGAAGCTTTCTTT. This gives the protein CASSRVTNTEAFF.

V usage is TRBV28 and J usage is TRBJ1-5; maybe TRBD1 (6 bases). V was clipped by 2 bases and J by 4 bases, with 12 bases between them. Germline V gene sequence: CDR1 MDHEN, CDR2 SYDVKM. There are 15 residues in the CDR3. The CDR3 region has the DNA TGTGCCAGCAGTTTACGGGGGGCGCGGAATCAGCCCCAGCATTTT. Translating it yields CASSLRGARNQPQHF.

This clone was recorded a few times. The chain employs TRBV2 and TRBJ2-2; D unresolved. V lost 7 bases and J 6 bases, leaving 12 bases between the germline ends. Per the germline V gene, CDR1 is SNHLY and CDR2 is FYNNEI. The length of the CDR3 is 13 residues. The CDR3 nucleotides read TGTGCCAGCACGCAGACTGACGCCGGGGAGCTGTTTTTT. Translated, it gives CASTQTDAGELFF.

This chain joins TRBV18 and TRBJ2-3, with D unresolved. CDR1 and CDR2 (germline): KGHSH, LQKENI. The CDR3 has 14 residues. Deletions cut 5 bases from V and 3 bases from J, with 12 bases between. The CDR3 loop is CASSEFWDTDTQYF. DNA of the CDR3: TGTGCCAGCTCAGAGTTCTGGGATACAGATACGCAGTATTTT. The complete variable domain, with remaining parts taken from reference TRBV18 and TRBJ2-3, reads NAGVMQNPRHLVRRRGQEARLRCSPMKGHSHVYWYRQLPEEGLKFMVYLQKENIIDESGMPKERFSAEFPKEGPSILRIQQVVRGDSAAYFCASSEFWDTDTQYFGPGTRLTVL.

The chain has TRBV21-1 and TRBJ1-5; the table assigns TRBD1, which was not confirmed against the DNA. TRBV21-1 constitutes a pseudogene. This CDR3 has 15 residues. The CDR3 loop reads CASTRDKGPYQPQHF. The CDR3 nucleotides read TGTGCCAGCACCCGGGACAAGGGGCCTTATCAGCCCCAGCATTTT.

As regards this clone: This specimen includes other DNA sequences encoding the same CDR3. The chain uses TRBV5-1 and TRBJ2-5, with 8 bases matching TRBD1. V was clipped by 0 bases and J by 5 bases; unmatched bases: 0. In germline, CDR1 is SGHRS, CDR2 YFSETQ. The CDR3 length is 13 residues. The CDR3 coding sequence is TGCGCCAGCAGCTTGGGACAGGGGGAGACCCAGTACTTC. It yields the protein CASSLGQGETQYF.

This clone was seen only a few times. The rearrangement links TRBV10-3 to TRBJ1-1; D possibly corresponds to TRBD1 (6 bases). Germline CDR1 is ENHRY and CDR2 is SYGVKD. Trimming stripped 5 bases from V and 2 bases from J, with 15 bases between. CDR3 size: 15 residues. Here the CDR3 reads CAISTIGQKNTEAFF. The DNA for the CDR3 is TGTGCCATCAGTACTATTGGACAGAAAAACACTGAAGCTTTCTTT.

This chain connects TRBV7-3 to TRBJ1-4; D is possibly TRBD1 (5 bases). CDR1 and CDR2 from the germline V gene are SGHTA and FQGTGA. The CDR3 length is 14 residues. The V gene lost 3 bases and the J gene lost 9 bases, with 14 bases spanning the gap. In DNA, the CDR3 is TGTGCCAGCAGCTTGGGGCTAGAGGCAAAAAAACTGTTTTTT. The encoded protein is CASSLGLEAKKLFF.

The chain combines TRBV7-9 with TRBJ1-4; 10 bases are shared with TRBD1. The trim removed 5 bases at V and 4 bases at J, leaving 4 bases unmatched. The CDR3 runs 15 residues. Germline CDR1 SEHNR, CDR2 FQNEAQ (reference sequence). The CDR3 reads CASSRGQGFNEKLFF. CDR3 nucleotides: TGTGCCAGCAGCCGGGGACAGGGGTTTAATGAAAAACTGTTTTTT.

The rearrangement uses TRBV5-1 and TRBJ2-1; D unclear. In germline, CDR1 is SGHRS, CDR2 YFSETQ. The V end lost 0 bases, the J end lost 5 bases, and 6 bases lay between the germline ends. This CDR3 contains 13 residues. The CDR3 sequence is CASSLGTHNEQFF. The CDR3 DNA reads TGCGCCAGCAGCTTGGGGACCCACAATGAGCAGTTCTTC.

This sequence joins TRBV7-8 and TRBJ2-7; unclear D gene. V was cut by 1 base and J by 0 bases, with 13 bases left in between. This CDR3 contains 16 residues. Germline V gene sequence: CDR1 SGHVS, CDR2 FQNEAQ. CDR3 sequence reads: CASSLGVSAYSYEQYF. CDR3 nucleotides: TGTGCCAGCAGCTTAGGGGTGAGCGCCTACTCCTACGAGCAGTACTTC.